This T cell receptor beta chain comes out of a study of T cell changes during pregnancy in multiple sclerosis. Produced via immunoSEQ multiplex PCR; TCRdb's table is partial and in-frame only. The sample includes tens of thousands of clones, roughly nine tenths of them seen just once. Germline lookup yields CDR1 SGHTA and CDR2 FQGTGA. This CDR3 is built from 15 residues. With 2 bases removed from V and 0 bases from J, the gap between germline ends came to 10 bases. This chain uses TRBV7-3 with TRBJ2-5; possible D gene TRBD2, 5 bases. This clonotype originated in a female donor in good health, enrolled as a control in a pregnancy study. The source was CD4+ T cells from peripheral blood mononuclear cells, collected in the third trimester of pregnancy. CDR3 amino acids: CASSLFIGDQETQYF. The DNA for the CDR3 is TGTGCCAGCAGCTTATTTATCGGGGACCAAGAGACCCAGTACTTC.